Listed below are T cell receptor beta chains from one sample, sequenced in a study of Graves' ophthalmopathy and Graves' hyperthyroidism. TCRdb ran MiXCR on the multiplex PCR reads and lists one entry per CDR3 protein. The sample includes fewer than 400,000 distinct CDR3 sequences, around 16% of them seen just once. Material: peripheral blood. All receptors derive from a woman aged 18-35 years with Graves' ophthalmopathy. The conserved cysteine and the conserved F or W are not part of the CDR3 here. Fields, in order: V gene, clone size, CDR3 protein. Part of the rows lack a size; the others show once, few, many or a class for expanded clones.

TRBV28,NA,ASKDTSGSTYEQY
TRBV9,NA,ASSVEGLSTEAF
TRBV20-1,many,SATGTGGEETQY
TRBV30,many,AWSEVSGNTIY
TRBV7-2,NA,ASSKHSGTVYEQY
TRBV12-3/TRBV12-4,many,ASSLGGGANTGELF
TRBV6-5,many,ASSYQGQGRETQY
TRBV6-2/TRBV6-3,many,ASSGGQDTGELF
TRBV7-2,many,ASSLYGRSGELF
TRBV6-1,NA,ASSRIAEVYGYT
TRBV28,NA,ASRLGQIHTGELF
TRBV5-4,many,ASSLERGNTIY
TRBV28,many,ASRTQGGGETQY
TRBV6-1,NA,ASSEVRTGGIKSNQPQH
TRBV28,NA,ASSRRLAGGHEQY
TRBV6-5,many,ASSYFGQADGYT
TRBV28,many,ASRETGMIYEQY
TRBV9,many,ASSVGSAETQY
TRBV5-1,many,ASSLRAAVEGYEQY
TRBV11-2,few,ASSLGTGVYNSPLH
TRBV7-9,many,ASSLALHPYNEQF
TRBV5-5,many,ASSLEPQGIQPQH